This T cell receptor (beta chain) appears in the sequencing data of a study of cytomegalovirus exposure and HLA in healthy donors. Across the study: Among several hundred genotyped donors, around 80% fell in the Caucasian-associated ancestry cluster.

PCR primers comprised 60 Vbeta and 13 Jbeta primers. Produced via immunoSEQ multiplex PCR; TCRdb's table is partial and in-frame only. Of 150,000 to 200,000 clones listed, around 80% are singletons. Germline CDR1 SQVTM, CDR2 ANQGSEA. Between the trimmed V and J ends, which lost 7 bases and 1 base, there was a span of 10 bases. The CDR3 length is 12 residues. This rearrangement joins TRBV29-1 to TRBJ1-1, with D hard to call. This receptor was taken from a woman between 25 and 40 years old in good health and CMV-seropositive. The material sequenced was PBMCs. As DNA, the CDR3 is TGCAGCGCTACGAGTCCGAACACTGAAGCTTTCTTT. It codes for CSATSPNTEAFF. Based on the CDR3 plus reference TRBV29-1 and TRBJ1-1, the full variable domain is SAVISQKPSRDICQRGTSLTIQCQVDSQVTMMFWYRQQPGQSLTLIATANQGSEATYESGFVIDKFPISRPNLTFSTLTVSNMSPEDSSIYLCSATSPNTEAFFGQGTRLTVV.